This record concerns one T cell receptor (beta chain) sequence. Its specificity is not known. Genomic DNA acted as the template from which TCR beta VDJ combination and CDR3 sequence profiling were carried out. From the reads, TCRdb called clonotypes with MiXCR, one entry per CDR3 protein. This sample has roughly 420,000 distinct CDR3 sequences, with around 68% found just once. V dropped 4 bases and J dropped 0 bases, with 15 bases sitting between them. CDR3 length: 16 amino acids. Per germline, CDR1 LGHDT and CDR2 YNNKEL (reference sequence). These data originate in a study of CD8+CD57+ T cells in acquired aplastic anemia. Study-wide background: Sorted CD4+ and CD8+ cells yielded roughly 3.5 ug of DNA on average. Healthy donor CD4+ cell samples had a mean of roughly 10 million reads.

General study points: The study identified roughly 31 CD8+ CDR3 sequences shared by patients and controls. Between the patient and control groups, CD8+ Simpson's diversity did not differ significantly.

Sequencing used sorted CD4+, CD8+, or CD8+CD57+ T cells (not recorded which) from PBMCs. This clonotype was sampled from a human donor in good health, serving as a control. The chain is built from TRBV3-1 and TRBJ1-1; a weak D match, TRBD1 (5 bases). For the CDR3, the DNA is TGTGCCAGCAGCCCGCGTGGGACGCCTATGAACACTGAAGCTTTCTTT. Translation: CASSPRGTPMNTEAFF.